One sample yielded the 12 T cell receptor beta chains listed below, sequenced in a study of shared clonotypes between healthy human individuals. The data were produced by immunoSEQ multiplex PCR, yet TCRdb's version contains in-frame clones alone and is incomplete. The sample carries approximately 720,000 clones, roughly 78% recorded once. Sequences were obtained from memory CD4+ T cells sorted from blood. The sample's subset: CD45RA-negative fraction. The receptors were gathered from a woman under 40 in good health.

This CDR3 reads CASSEYPFATETQYF. The CDR3 DNA sequence: TGTGCCAGCAGTGAATATCCCTTTGCCACAGAGACCCAGTACTTC. This chain joins TRBV2 and TRBJ2-5, with D hard to call. V lost 2 bases to trimming and J lost 4 bases, with 14 bases between them. CDR1 SNHLY and CDR2 FYNNEI come from the germline V gene. There are 15 residues in the CDR3.

The rearrangement uses TRBV4-1 and TRBJ2-5; 9 bases agree with TRBD1. The V segment lost 3 bases and the J segment 2 bases; nucleotides outside the gene matches: 7. Germline assignment: CDR1 MGHRA and CDR2 YSYEKL. The CDR3 has 16 amino acids. The CDR3 DNA sequence: TGCGCCAGCAGCCAGACAGGGGGAGGCAGGCAAGAGACCCAGTACTTC. It specifies CASSQTGGGRQETQYF.

This clone was observed at least ten times. The V gene is TRBV6-6, the J gene TRBJ2-7, with 11 bases that match TRBD2. Trimming cost V 5 bases and J 4 bases; bases outside gene matches: 7. Looked up from germline, CDR1 is MNHNY and CDR2 is SVGAGI (reference sequence). There are 15 residues in the CDR3. CDR3 sequence: CASSPTSGARYEQYF. Written as DNA, the CDR3 is TGTGCCAGCAGTCCGACTAGCGGGGCGAGATACGAGCAGTACTTC.

This clone appeared once. V is TRBV4-2 and J is TRBJ2-1; TRBD2 aligns across 13 bases. Per the germline V gene, CDR1 is LGHNA and CDR2 is YNFKEQ. J was trimmed by 0 bases and V by 3 bases; bases with no gene match: 2. The CDR3 sequence is 17 residues long. The CDR3 loop reads CASSHGTSGTSYNEQFF. The DNA of the CDR3 is TGTGCCAGCAGCCACGGGACTAGCGGGACCTCCTACAATGAGCAGTTCTTC.

In the case of this clone: The sample holds other DNA sequences that translate to the same CDR3. The gene calls are TRBV7-2 and TRBJ2-1; D gene uncertain. Trimming pared 2 bases from V and 7 bases from J, leaving 3 bases between. Germline CDR1 SGHTA, CDR2 FQGNSA. The CDR3 covers 11 residues. The CDR3, as DNA: TGTGCCAGCAGCTTACTGAATGAGCAGTTCTTC. Its protein is CASSLLNEQFF.

V and J are TRBV6-6 and TRBJ2-1, with TRBD2 matching over 13 bases. From germline, CDR1 is MNHNY and CDR2 SVGAGI (reference sequence). The CDR3 extends over 13 amino acids. The V segment lost 7 bases and the J segment 16 bases; nucleotides outside the gene matches: 10. The CDR3 nucleotides read TGTGCCAGCACCGGGACTAGCGGGACCTCCCATTTCTTC. This codes for CASTGTSGTSHFF.

The chain employs TRBV5-6 and TRBJ2-7, with 7 bases matching TRBD1. V lost 4 bases to trimming and J lost 2 bases; unmatched junction nucleotides: 9. There are 15 residues in the CDR3. The germline V gene has CDR1 SGHDT and CDR2 YYEEEE. The CDR3 coding sequence is TGTGCCAGCAGCCCGACAGGGAGCTTCGCCTACGAGCAGTACTTC. Its protein is CASSPTGSFAYEQYF.

The chain recombines TRBV28 with TRBJ1-2; 8 bases are a match to TRBD1. CDR3 length: 12 residues. The V gene end was trimmed by 3 bases and the J gene end by 8 bases; junction bases not matched to a gene: 2. The germline CDR1 and CDR2 sequences are MDHEN and SYDVKM. The CDR3 loop is CASSLTGAGYTF. DNA of the CDR3: TGTGCCAGCAGTTTGACAGGGGCCGGCTACACCTTC.

A remark on this clone: Distinct nucleotide sequences in the sample also encode this CDR3. The J gene is TRBJ2-1, the V gene TRBV5-1; D perhaps matches TRBD1 (6 bases). The CDR3 consists of 15 residues. The V and J ends lost 3 bases and 0 bases respectively, with 10 bases between them. Looked up from germline, CDR1 is SGHRS and CDR2 is YFSETQ. CDR3 protein: CASSSDSNSYNEQFF. For the CDR3, the DNA is TGCGCCAGCAGCTCGGACAGTAACTCCTACAATGAGCAGTTCTTC.

The chain joins TRBV5-1 to TRBJ1-3; 7 positions agree with TRBD1. Germline V lookup: CDR1 SGHRS, CDR2 YFSETQ. The CDR3 length is 15 residues. The V segment lost 5 bases and the J segment 4 bases; nucleotides outside the gene matches: 9. Written as DNA, the CDR3 is TGCGCCAGCAGGTCCGGACAGGCTGGCGGAAACACCATATATTTT. Its protein is CASRSGQAGGNTIYF.

Comment on this clone: The junction departs from the called germline gene at one end, perhaps through a read error. The same CDR3 can be traced to other DNA sequences in this sample. V is TRBV20-1 and J is TRBJ2-5; D unresolved. The CDR3 contains 11 residues. Germline lookup yields CDR1 DFQATT and CDR2 SNEGSKA (reference sequence). The CDR3 is CSARVGETQYF. DNA of the CDR3: TGCAGTGCCAGAGTCGGGGAGACCCAGTACTTC.

This clone has more than one count but fewer than ten. The V gene is TRBV28, the J gene TRBJ2-3; D may correspond to TRBD1 or TRBD2 (7 bases each). CDR1 is MDHEN and CDR2 is SYDVKM in the germline V gene. CDR3 size: 16 residues. Trimming took 6 bases from V and 1 from J, leaving 17 bases between them. CDR3 nucleotides: TGTGCCAGCAGCCCAGGGGGAGGGGAGGGCACAGATACGCAGTATTTT. This encodes CASSPGGGEGTDTQYF.